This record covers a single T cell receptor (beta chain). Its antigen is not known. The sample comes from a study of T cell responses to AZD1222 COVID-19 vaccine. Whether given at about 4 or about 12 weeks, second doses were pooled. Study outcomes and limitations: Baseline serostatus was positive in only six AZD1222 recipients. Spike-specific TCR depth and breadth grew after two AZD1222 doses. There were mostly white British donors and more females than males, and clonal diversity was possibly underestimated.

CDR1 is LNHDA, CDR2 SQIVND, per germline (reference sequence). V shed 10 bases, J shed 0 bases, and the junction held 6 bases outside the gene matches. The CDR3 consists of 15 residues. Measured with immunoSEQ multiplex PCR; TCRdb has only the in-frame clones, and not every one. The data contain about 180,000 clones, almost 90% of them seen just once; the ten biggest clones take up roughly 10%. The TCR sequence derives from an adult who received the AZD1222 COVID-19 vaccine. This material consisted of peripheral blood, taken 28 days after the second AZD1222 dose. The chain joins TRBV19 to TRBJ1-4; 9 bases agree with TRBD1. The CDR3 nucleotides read TGTGCCACTCGGGACAGGGTTACAACTAATGAAAAACTGTTTTTT. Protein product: CATRDRVTTNEKLFF. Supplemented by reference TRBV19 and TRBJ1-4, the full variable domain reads DGGITQSPKYLFRKEGQNVTLSCEQNLNHDAMYWYRQDPGQGLRLIYYSQIVNDFQKGDIAEGYSVSREKKESFPLTVTSAQKNPTAFYLCATRDRVTTNEKLFFGSGTQLSVL.